This T cell receptor (beta chain) was captured in a study of shared clonotypes between healthy human individuals. The V gene lost 3 bases and the J gene lost 3 bases, with 12 bases spanning the gap. The CDR3 is 14 amino acids. The V gene's germline CDR1 is SGHRS and CDR2 YFSETQ. In replicate PCRs of unsorted PBMC, 250 to 350 ng DNA, about 30,000 T cell genomes, was used. The table came from immunoSEQ multiplex PCR; TCRdb's copy has only in-frame clones and leaves some out. The sample includes roughly 500,000 clones, about four fifths of them seen just once. The receptor was derived from a woman aged 40-49 years in good health. Some clones in this sample may be carry-over from other donors' samples. The rearrangement uses TRBV5-1 and TRBJ1-1, with TRBD1 as a possible D gene (5 bases). Sequenced input: PBMCs. The DNA of the CDR3 is TGCGCCAGCAGCTATGTTCAGGGCGACACTGAAGCTTTCTTT. It translates to CASSYVQGDTEAFF.